One sample yielded the 15 T cell receptor beta chains listed below, sequenced in a study of blood T cells in healthy people across ages (dated by TCRdb to between 2014 and 2017). To prepare the library, 5' RACE was applied. The data were produced on an Illumina HiSeq 2500. A second PCR of roughly 7 to 11 cycles was run with a J-beta primer mix and a sample-barcoded 5' primer. TCRdb cleaned the public reads at Q25 with fastp, built clones with MiXCR and kept in-frame beta chains. Identical CDR3 proteins give one entry, which carries the most common genes and DNA. For this sample the table gives fewer than 950,000 distinct CDR3 sequences, of which approximately 55% were detected only once. In total, the top ten clones hold about 38% of the sample. Sequenced: blood. The receptor set was obtained from a man aged 80 or over in good health.

This clonotype was recorded a few times. V usage is TRBV5-1 and J usage is TRBJ1-1; possibly TRBD1 for D (6 bases). This CDR3 is 14 amino acids long. Trimming removed 3 bases from V and 11 bases from J, with 20 bases in between. Per the germline V gene, CDR1 is SGHRS and CDR2 is YFSETQ. CDR3 region: CASSSAYSPGEAFF. The DNA of the CDR3 is TGCGCCAGCAGCTCAGCCTACTCTCCAGGGGAGGCTTTCTTT. The complete variable domain, with remaining parts taken from reference TRBV5-1 and TRBJ1-1, reads KAGVTQTPRYLIKTRGQQVTLSCSPISGHRSVSWYQQTPGQGLQFLFEYFSETQRNKGNFPGRFSGRQFSNSRSEMNVSTLELGDSALYLCASSSAYSPGEAFFGQGTRLTVV.

Worth noting for this clonotype: The junction departs from the called germline gene at one end, perhaps through a read error. The CDR3 nucleotides read TGTGCCAGCAGTTACTTAGGCACTAATAAAAAACTGTTTTTT. Amino acid sequence: CASSYLGTNKKLFF. The chain employs TRBV6-6 and TRBJ1-4, with D unresolved. Germline lookup yields CDR1 MNHNY and CDR2 SVGAGI (reference sequence). The CDR3 consists of 14 residues.

This clonotype was recorded a few times. CDR3 amino acids: CASSLVPPGGAKLGEQFF. The DNA of the CDR3 is TGCGCCAGCAGCTTGGTGCCCCCGGGGGGGGCAAAATTGGGTGAGCAGTTCTTC. The J gene is TRBJ2-1, the V gene TRBV5-1; TRBD2 agrees at 8 bases. CDR3 size: 18 residues. V was pared by 0 bases and J by 9 bases, with 17 bases of the junction left unmatched. Germline assignment: CDR1 SGHRS and CDR2 YFSETQ.

This clonotype was picked up a small number of times. J is TRBJ1-2 and V is TRBV6-5, with a tentative D call TRBD1 (5 bases). CDR1 is MNHEY and CDR2 is SVGAGI in the germline V gene. Trimming took off 0 bases at V and 1 base at J, with 9 bases between the two ends. The CDR3 consists of 15 residues. CDR3 sequence (DNA): TGTGCCAGCAGTTACTCGGGGCAGAGTAACTATGGCTACACCTTC. This codes for CASSYSGQSNYGYTF.

The chain links TRBV7-6 to TRBJ1-2; D possibly corresponds to TRBD1 (5 bases). V was trimmed by 5 bases and J by 3 bases, leaving 13 bases between them. The CDR3 is 14 amino acids. In germline, CDR1 is SGHVS, CDR2 FNYEAQ. The CDR3 coding sequence is TGTGCCAGCAGCCCCGGGACGAGGGACTATGGCTACACCTTC. Translation gives CASSPGTRDYGYTF.

This clonotype was observed a single time. One end of the junction fails to match germline, which may point to a read error. The genes are TRBV5-5 and TRBJ1-6; D is ambiguous. Germline V gene sequence: CDR1 SGHKS, CDR2 YYEKEE (reference sequence). CDR3 length: 14 residues. In DNA, the CDR3 is TGTGCCAGCTGCTTCTTACAGAACTATTCACCCCTCCACTTT. It is translated as CASCFLQNYSPLHF.

This chain links TRBV12-3 or TRBV12-4 with TRBJ2-3; weak D call: TRBD1 (6 bases). The CDR3 length is 11 residues. Trimming pared 5 bases from V and 14 bases from J, leaving 14 bases between. CDR3 sequence reads: CASSRTEYAYF. In nucleotides, the CDR3 is TGTGCCAGCAGTCGGACAGAATACGCGTATTTT.

This chain connects TRBV5-4 to TRBJ2-5; TRBD1 aligns across 7 bases. CDR3 size: 15 residues. Germline CDR1 SGHNT, CDR2 YYREEE (reference sequence). Trimming at V came to 4 bases and at J to 1 base, leaving 7 bases not matched to a gene. CDR3 DNA: TGTGCCAGCAGCGCCCGGGACAGAACCCAAGAGACCCAGTACTTC. This codes for CASSARDRTQETQYF.

This clonotype was seen only a few times. The V gene is TRBV20-1, the J gene TRBJ1-2, with 8 bases lining up with TRBD1. CDR1 is DFQATT, CDR2 SNEGSKA, per germline (reference sequence). Losses at the gene ends were 4 bases for V and 7 bases for J; bases not matched to a gene: 5. The CDR3 extends over 12 amino acids. The CDR3 sequence: CSATGGESGYTF. CDR3 sequence (DNA): TGCAGTGCTACAGGGGGCGAGAGTGGCTACACCTTC.

V usage is TRBV21-1 and J usage is TRBJ2-5; the D call TRBD2 from the table was never checked on the DNA. TRBV21-1 is a pseudogene segment. This CDR3 spans 19 amino acids. CDR3: CASSKALKAVAGVQETQYF. CDR3 sequence (DNA): TGTGCCAGCAGCAAAGCCCTAAAGGCGGTAGCGGGAGTTCAAGAGACCCAGTACTTC.

The chain joins TRBV20-1 to TRBJ2-7, with 9 bases that match TRBD1. CDR1 DFQATT and CDR2 SNEGSKA come from the germline V gene (reference sequence). J lost 2 bases, V lost 5 bases, and 4 bases had no gene match. The CDR3 extends over 13 amino acids. The CDR3 coding sequence is TGCAGTGCTCCGGGACAGGGCCCCTACGAGCAGTACTTC. Translation gives CSAPGQGPYEQYF.

The chain joins TRBV7-9 to TRBJ2-6; D unresolved. Germline V gene sequence: CDR1 SEHNR, CDR2 FQNEAQ (reference sequence). V gave up 5 bases and J gave up 0 bases, with 11 bases separating them. This CDR3 comprises 16 residues. The CDR3 DNA follows: TGTGCCAGCAGCCCAAGGGTCACCTCTGGGGCCAACGTCCTGACTTTC. This gives the protein CASSPRVTSGANVLTF.

This chain joins TRBV28 and TRBJ1-5, with 9 bases identical to TRBD1. The junction had 8 bases not matched to a gene; V was cut back by 5 bases and J by 6 bases. Per the germline V gene, CDR1 is MDHEN and CDR2 is SYDVKM. CDR3 size: 15 residues. DNA for the CDR3: TGTGCCAGCAGTATATTGGGACAGGGAAGTCAGCCCCAGCATTTT. Its translation is CASSILGQGSQPQHF.

The chain links TRBV4-2 to TRBJ2-7; D is undetermined. Trimming shortened V by 4 bases and J by 1 base, and 8 bases separated the two germline ends. Germline values: CDR1 LGHNA, CDR2 YNFKEQ. This CDR3 is 13 amino acids long. The CDR3 bases are TGTGCCAGCAGCCGGCGGACGTCCTACGAGCAGTACTTC. It translates to CASSRRTSYEQYF.

J is TRBJ1-2 and V is TRBV25-1, with D unresolved. The CDR3 loop spans 14 amino acids. V dropped 6 bases and J dropped 8 bases, with 19 bases sitting between them. Germline CDR1 is MGHDK and CDR2 is SYGVNS. The CDR3 spells CASSAFEGATGYTF. In nucleotides, the CDR3 is TGTGCCAGCAGCGCCTTTGAGGGCGCGACGGGCTACACCTTC.